The sequence of this T cell receptor beta chain was determined in a study of blood T cell repertoires in COVID-19. Study-level information: Samples of COVID-19 (acute and convalescent) were obtained from the United States, Italy and Spain. PBMCs, B-cell-depleted T cells, or T cells were the source of the cDNA or gDNA that made up the material.

Data came from immunoSEQ multiplex PCR; TCRdb stores just in-frame clones and leaves some out. The data show under 200,000 clones, 75% to 95% seen once. The CDR3 sequence is 17 residues long. Germline CDR1 is SGHNT and CDR2 is YYREEE (reference sequence). The V end was cut by 4 bases, the J end by 0 bases, with 17 bases between. The sequence derives from a man aged 50-60 years with acute or convalescent COVID-19. The chain combines TRBV5-4 with TRBJ2-1; D call uncertain. Sequencing was done on a sample of peripheral blood. The CDR3 DNA is TGTGCCAGCAGCCCCACCCTGGCGGCGAGCTCCTACAATGAGCAGTTCTTC. Encoded protein: CASSPTLAASSYNEQFF.